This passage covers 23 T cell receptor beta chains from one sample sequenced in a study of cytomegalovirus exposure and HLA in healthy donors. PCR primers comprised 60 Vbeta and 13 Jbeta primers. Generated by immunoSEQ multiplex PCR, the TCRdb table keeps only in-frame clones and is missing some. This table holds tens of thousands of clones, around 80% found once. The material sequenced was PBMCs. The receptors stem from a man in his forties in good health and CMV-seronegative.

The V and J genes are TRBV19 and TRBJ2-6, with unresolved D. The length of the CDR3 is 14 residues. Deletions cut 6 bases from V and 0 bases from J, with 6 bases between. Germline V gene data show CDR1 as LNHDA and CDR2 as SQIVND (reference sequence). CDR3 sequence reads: CASRAPSGANVLTF. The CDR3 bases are TGTGCCAGTAGGGCCCCCTCTGGGGCCAACGTCCTGACTTTC.

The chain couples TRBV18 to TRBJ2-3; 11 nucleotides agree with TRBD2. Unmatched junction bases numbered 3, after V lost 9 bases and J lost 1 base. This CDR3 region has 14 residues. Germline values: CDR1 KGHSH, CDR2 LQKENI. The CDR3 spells CASSTSGGTDTQYF. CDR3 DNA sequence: TGTGCCAGTTCGACTAGCGGGGGCACAGATACGCAGTATTTT.

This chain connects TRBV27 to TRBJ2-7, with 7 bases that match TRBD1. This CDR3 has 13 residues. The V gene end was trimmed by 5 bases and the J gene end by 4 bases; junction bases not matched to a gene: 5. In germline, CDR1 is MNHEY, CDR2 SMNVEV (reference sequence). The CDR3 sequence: CASSIDRVYEQYF. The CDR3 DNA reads TGTGCCAGCAGTATCGACAGGGTATACGAGCAGTACTTC.

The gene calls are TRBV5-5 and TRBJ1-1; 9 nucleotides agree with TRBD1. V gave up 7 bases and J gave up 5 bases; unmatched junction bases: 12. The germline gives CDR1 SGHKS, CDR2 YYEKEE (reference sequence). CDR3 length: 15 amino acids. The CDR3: CASRRPGTGRTEAFF. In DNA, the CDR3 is TGTGCCAGCCGGAGACCCGGGACAGGGAGGACTGAAGCTTTCTTT. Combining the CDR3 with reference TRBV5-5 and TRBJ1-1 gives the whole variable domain DAGVTQSPTHLIKTRGQQVTLRCSPISGHKSVSWYQQVLGQGPQFIFQYYEKEERGRGNFPDRFSARQFPNYSSELNVNALLLGDSALYLCASRRPGTGRTEAFFGQGTRLTVV.

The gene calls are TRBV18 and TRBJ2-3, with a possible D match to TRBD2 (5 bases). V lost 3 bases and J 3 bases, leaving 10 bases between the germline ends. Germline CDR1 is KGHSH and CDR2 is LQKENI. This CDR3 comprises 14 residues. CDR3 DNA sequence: TGTGCCAGCTCACCGGAAACTAGTACAGATACGCAGTATTTT. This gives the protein CASSPETSTDTQYF.

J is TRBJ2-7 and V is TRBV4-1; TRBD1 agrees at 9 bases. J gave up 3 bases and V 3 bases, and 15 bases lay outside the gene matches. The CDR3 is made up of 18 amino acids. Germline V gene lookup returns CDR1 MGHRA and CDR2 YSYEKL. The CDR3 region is CASSHTPFRDREGYEQYF. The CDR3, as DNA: TGCGCCAGCAGCCATACACCGTTCCGGGACAGGGAGGGCTACGAGCAGTACTTC.

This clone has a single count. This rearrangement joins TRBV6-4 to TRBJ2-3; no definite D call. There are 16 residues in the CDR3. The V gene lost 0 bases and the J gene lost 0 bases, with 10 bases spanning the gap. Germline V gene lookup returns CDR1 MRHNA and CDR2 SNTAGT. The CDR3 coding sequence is TGTGCCAGCAGTGACTCGGCCCAATTTAGCACAGATACGCAGTATTTT. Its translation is CASSDSAQFSTDTQYF.

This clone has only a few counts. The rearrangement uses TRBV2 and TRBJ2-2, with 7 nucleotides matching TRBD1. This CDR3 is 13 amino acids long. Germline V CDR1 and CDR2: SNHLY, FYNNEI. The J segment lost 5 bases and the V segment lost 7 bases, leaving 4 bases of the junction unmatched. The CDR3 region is CASTTGTTGELFF. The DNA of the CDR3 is TGTGCCAGCACGACAGGGACGACCGGGGAGCTGTTTTTT.

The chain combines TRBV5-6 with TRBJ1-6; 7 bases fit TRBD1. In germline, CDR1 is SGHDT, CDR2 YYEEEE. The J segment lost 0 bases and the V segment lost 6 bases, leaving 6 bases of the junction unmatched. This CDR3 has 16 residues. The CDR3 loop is CASTPRDSSYNSPLHF. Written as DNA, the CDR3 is TGTGCCAGCACCCCTCGGGACAGCTCCTATAATTCACCCCTCCACTTT.

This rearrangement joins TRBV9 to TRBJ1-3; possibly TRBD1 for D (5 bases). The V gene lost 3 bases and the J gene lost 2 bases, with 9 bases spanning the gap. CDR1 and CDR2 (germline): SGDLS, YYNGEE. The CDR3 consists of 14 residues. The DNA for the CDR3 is TGTGCCAGCAGCGGCGGACAACCTGGAAACACCATATATTTT. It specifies CASSGGQPGNTIYF.

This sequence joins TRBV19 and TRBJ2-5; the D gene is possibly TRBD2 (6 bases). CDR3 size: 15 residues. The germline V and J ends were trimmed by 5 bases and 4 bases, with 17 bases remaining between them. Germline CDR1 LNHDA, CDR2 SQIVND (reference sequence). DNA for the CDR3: TGTGCCAGTAGTTCAGGCGGGGCGATGTCAGAGACCCAGTACTTC. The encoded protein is CASSSGGAMSETQYF.

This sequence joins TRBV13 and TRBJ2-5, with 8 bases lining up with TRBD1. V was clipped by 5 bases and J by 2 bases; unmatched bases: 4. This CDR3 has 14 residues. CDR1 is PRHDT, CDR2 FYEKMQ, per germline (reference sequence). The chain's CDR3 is CASSPNRGQETQYF. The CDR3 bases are TGTGCCAGCAGCCCGAACAGGGGGCAAGAGACCCAGTACTTC.

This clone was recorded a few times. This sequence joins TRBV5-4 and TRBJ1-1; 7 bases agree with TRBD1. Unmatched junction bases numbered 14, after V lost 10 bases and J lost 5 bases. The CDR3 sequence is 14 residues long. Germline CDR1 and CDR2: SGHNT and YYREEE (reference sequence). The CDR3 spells CAFGPLQGWTEAFF. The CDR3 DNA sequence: TGTGCCTTTGGGCCCCTACAGGGGTGGACTGAAGCTTTCTTT.

The CDR3 nucleotides read TGTGCCAGTAGTCCCACTAGCGGGAGACTAGTCTCCTACGAGCAGTACTTC. Its protein product is CASSPTSGRLVSYEQYF. The chain links TRBV19 to TRBJ2-7; TRBD2 aligns across 11 bases. With V trimmed by 5 bases and J by 0 bases, 9 bases remained unmatched. The V gene's germline CDR1 is LNHDA and CDR2 SQIVND (reference sequence). The CDR3 has 17 amino acids.

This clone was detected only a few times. The DNA for the CDR3 is TGCAGCGTTGAAGGTGGGAGGGGGACCCAGTACTTC. It translates to CSVEGGRGTQYF. The chain couples TRBV29-1 to TRBJ2-5, with 7 bases aligning to TRBD2. The CDR3 has 12 amino acids. Losses at the gene ends were 1 base for V and 7 bases for J; bases not matched to a gene: 3. Germline CDR1 reads SQVTM; CDR2 reads ANQGSEA.

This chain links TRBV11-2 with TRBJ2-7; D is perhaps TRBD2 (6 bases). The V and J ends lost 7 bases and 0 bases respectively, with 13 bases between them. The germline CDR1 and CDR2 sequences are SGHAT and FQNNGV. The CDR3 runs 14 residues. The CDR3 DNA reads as TGTGCCAGCACTCTAACGACTAGCTCCTACGAGCAGTACTTC. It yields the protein CASTLTTSSYEQYF.

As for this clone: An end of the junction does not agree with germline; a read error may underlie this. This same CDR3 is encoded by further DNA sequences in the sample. Written as DNA, the CDR3 is TGTGCCAGCAGCTTAGATATTACGGGAGGGCTATGGTTC. It encodes CASSLDITGGLWF. V and J are TRBV7-9 and TRBJ2-3; 8 bases match TRBD2. CDR3 length: 13 residues. Germline V gene sequence: CDR1 SEHNR, CDR2 FQNEAQ (reference sequence).

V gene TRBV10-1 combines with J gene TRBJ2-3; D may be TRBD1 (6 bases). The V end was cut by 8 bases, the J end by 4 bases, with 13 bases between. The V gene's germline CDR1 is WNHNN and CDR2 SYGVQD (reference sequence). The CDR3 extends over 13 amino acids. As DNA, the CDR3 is TGCGCCAGCCGATGGGGGCGCGCAGATACGCAGTATTTT. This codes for CASRWGRADTQYF.

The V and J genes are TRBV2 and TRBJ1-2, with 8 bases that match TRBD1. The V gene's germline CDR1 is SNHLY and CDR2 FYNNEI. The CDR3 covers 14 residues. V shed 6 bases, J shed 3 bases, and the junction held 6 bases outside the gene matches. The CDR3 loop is CASRVGQGDYGYTF. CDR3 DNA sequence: TGTGCCAGCAGGGTCGGACAGGGCGACTATGGCTACACCTTC.

The CDR3 DNA reads as TGCGCCAGCAGCCAGTGGGGCGGGGCCTCCTACGAGCAGTACTTC. The encoded protein is CASSQWGGASYEQYF. The chain carries TRBV4-1 and TRBJ2-7, with D possibly TRBD2 on 6 matching bases. The V gene's germline CDR1 is MGHRA and CDR2 YSYEKL. V lost 3 bases and J 0 bases, leaving 12 bases between the germline ends. There are 15 residues in the CDR3.

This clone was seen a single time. CDR3 amino acids: CASGTSAEQFF. The CDR3 DNA sequence: TGTGCCAGCGGCACCTCAGCGGAGCAGTTCTTC. The gene calls are TRBV28 and TRBJ2-1; D gene ambiguous. The CDR3 sequence is 11 residues long. Germline values: CDR1 MDHEN, CDR2 SYDVKM. Between the trimmed V and J ends, which lost 8 bases and 10 bases, there was a span of 12 bases.

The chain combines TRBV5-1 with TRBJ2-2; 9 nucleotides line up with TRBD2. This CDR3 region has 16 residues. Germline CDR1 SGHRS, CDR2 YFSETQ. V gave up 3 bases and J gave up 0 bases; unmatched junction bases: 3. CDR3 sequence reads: CASSSSGITNTGELFF. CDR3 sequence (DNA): TGCGCCAGCAGCTCTAGCGGGATAACGAACACCGGGGAGCTGTTTTTT.

The CDR3 region has the DNA TGTGCCAGCAGCTTACAGCGGGGGGCCACAGATACGCAGTATTTT. This gives the protein CASSLQRGATDTQYF. This rearrangement joins TRBV7-3 to TRBJ2-3, with 9 bases lining up with TRBD2. V shed 2 bases, J shed 2 bases, and the junction held 2 bases outside the gene matches. The CDR3 has 15 residues. Germline loops: CDR1 SGHTA, CDR2 FQGTGA.